Presented here are 17 T cell receptor beta chains from one specimen sequenced in a study of T cell changes during pregnancy in multiple sclerosis. The data were produced by immunoSEQ multiplex PCR, yet TCRdb's version contains in-frame clones alone and is incomplete. The table has about 59,000 clones, 90% seen once; the top ten hold 5% to 7.5%. The sequencing used peripheral blood, collected in the third trimester of pregnancy. The receptors here all came from a female donor in good health, enrolled as a control in a pregnancy study.

This rearrangement joins TRBV15 to TRBJ2-6; no clear D gene. The CDR3 totals 16 residues. V lost 7 bases, J lost 1 base, and 14 bases lay in between. Germline CDR1 and CDR2: LNHNV and YYDKDF (reference sequence). The CDR3 region is CATMRLVGSGANVLTF. CDR3 in DNA: TGTGCCACCATGCGGCTTGTTGGGTCTGGGGCCAACGTCCTGACTTTC.

This CDR3 reads CASSSDRTPYEQYF. The CDR3 nucleotides are TGTGCCAGCAGCTCGGACAGAACACCCTACGAGCAGTACTTC. J is TRBJ2-7 and V is TRBV7-9; perhaps TRBD1 as D (6 bases). CDR3 length: 14 residues. Germline CDR1 is SEHNR and CDR2 is FQNEAQ (reference sequence). V lost 4 bases and J 2 bases, leaving 12 bases between the germline ends.

The chain employs TRBV13 and TRBJ1-6; D unclear. The CDR3 covers 13 residues. The V gene's germline CDR1 is PRHDT and CDR2 FYEKMQ (reference sequence). Deletions cut 5 bases from V and 9 bases from J, with 11 bases between. CDR3 in amino acids: CASSLTPVSPLHF. The CDR3 DNA sequence: TGTGCCAGCAGCCTCACCCCGGTTTCACCCCTCCACTTT.

V gene TRBV6-5 combines with J gene TRBJ2-5, with TRBD1 as a possible D gene (5 bases). The CDR3 is made up of 15 amino acids. The ends were cut back, 2 bases at V and 7 bases at J, with 17 bases in the middle. Germline CDR1 is MNHEY and CDR2 is SVGAGI. The CDR3 is CASSYPTGTGLTQYF. The CDR3 DNA follows: TGTGCCAGCAGTTACCCTACAGGTACCGGGCTGACCCAGTACTTC.

The chain employs TRBV6-5 and TRBJ2-5, with a possible D match to TRBD2 (5 bases). The ends were cut back, 8 bases at V and 4 bases at J, with 11 bases in the middle. The CDR3 length is 12 residues. The germline V gene has CDR1 MNHEY and CDR2 SVGAGI. CDR3: CASRDLGETQYF. The CDR3 DNA sequence: TGTGCCAGCCGGGATTTGGGAGAGACCCAGTACTTC.

The V call is TRBV6-5, the J call TRBJ1-5; 9 bases are shared with TRBD1. V was pared by 2 bases and J by 7 bases, with 6 bases of the junction left unmatched. The CDR3 spans 15 residues. CDR1 and CDR2 from the germline V gene are MNHEY and SVGAGI. This CDR3 reads CASSYTQGAGQPQHF. CDR3 nucleotide sequence: TGTGCCAGCAGTTACACACAGGGGGCAGGACAGCCCCAGCATTTT.

The V call is TRBV10-3, the J call TRBJ2-5, with 9 bases identical to TRBD1. TRBJ2-7 explains the end of the DNA better; the J call may be wrong. In germline, CDR1 is ENHRY, CDR2 SYGVKD. The CDR3 loop spans 13 amino acids. CDR3 sequence (DNA): TGTGCCACAGGACAGGGGAGCACCTACGAGCAGTACTTC. It encodes CATGQGSTYEQYF.

The V gene is TRBV19, the J gene TRBJ2-3; maybe TRBD1 (6 bases). The CDR3 consists of 16 residues. Trimming took off 6 bases at V and 0 bases at J, with 16 bases between the two ends. Germline V gives CDR1 LNHDA, CDR2 SQIVND (reference sequence). The CDR3 loop is CASSETGTRSTDTQYF. The DNA for the CDR3 is TGTGCCAGTAGCGAGACCGGGACAAGAAGCACAGATACGCAGTATTTT.

The chain couples TRBV6-1 to TRBJ1-1; D is perhaps TRBD1 (5 bases). Trimming stripped 5 bases from V and 1 base from J, with 8 bases between. Germline V gives CDR1 MNHNS, CDR2 SASEGT. The CDR3 has 13 amino acids. The chain's CDR3 is CASSLRENTEAFF. DNA for the CDR3: TGTGCCAGCAGTCTCAGGGAGAACACTGAAGCTTTCTTT.

CDR3 amino acids: CASSSNRGGSYEQYF. DNA for the CDR3: TGTGCCAGCAGTTCCAATCGAGGGGGCTCCTACGAGCAGTACTTC. The chain joins TRBV6-5 to TRBJ2-5, with a tentative D call TRBD1 (6 bases). TRBJ2-7 matches the DNA end more closely, so the J call is doubtful. Looked up from germline, CDR1 is MNHEY and CDR2 is SVGAGI. The length of the CDR3 is 15 residues.

The DNA of the CDR3 is TGTGCCAGCGGCCCCCCGACTAGCTCTTTCGAGACCCAGTACTTC. Protein sequence: CASGPPTSSFETQYF. This sequence joins TRBV2 and TRBJ2-5; 7 nucleotides align to TRBD2. The germline gives CDR1 SNHLY, CDR2 FYNNEI. The ends lost 8 bases at V and 5 bases at J; junction bases unmatched: 14. The CDR3 covers 15 residues.

The chain combines TRBV7-2 with TRBJ1-1; D gene uncertain. Trimming removed 1 base from V and 4 bases from J, with 13 bases in between. The CDR3 is made up of 15 amino acids. The V gene's germline CDR1 is SGHTA and CDR2 FQGNSA. CDR3 region: CASSLGETPGTEAFF. The CDR3 coding sequence is TGTGCCAGCAGCTTAGGGGAGACTCCGGGCACTGAAGCTTTCTTT.

The chain employs TRBV9 and TRBJ2-1; D not certain. V was clipped by 0 bases and J by 4 bases, with 8 bases between them. The CDR3 is 14 amino acids. Germline-derived CDR1 and CDR2 are SGDLS and YYNGEE. The CDR3 DNA reads TGTGCCAGCAGCGTAGTCTTAGCTTACAATGAGCAGTTCTTC. Protein product: CASSVVLAYNEQFF.

The J gene is TRBJ2-7, the V gene TRBV5-5, with 7 bases matching TRBD1. This CDR3 contains 14 residues. Per the germline V gene, CDR1 is SGHKS and CDR2 is YYEKEE (reference sequence). Germline trimming cut 4 bases from V and 6 bases from J; bases unmatched to any gene: 10. Here the CDR3 DNA reads TGTGCCAGCAGCGGGGAACAGGGGCAGGCCGAGCAGTACTTC. Its protein is CASSGEQGQAEQYF. The full variable domain, with the rest looked up from reference TRBV5-5 and TRBJ2-7, is DAGVTQSPTHLIKTRGQQVTLRCSPISGHKSVSWYQQVLGQGPQFIFQYYEKEERGRGNFPDRFSARQFPNYSSELNVNALLLGDSALYLCASSGEQGQAEQYFGPGTRLTVT.

V usage is TRBV5-5 and J usage is TRBJ1-3; tentative D call: TRBD1 (5 bases). Trimming cost V 4 bases and J 3 bases, with 23 bases left between them. Germline CDR1 is SGHKS and CDR2 is YYEKEE (reference sequence). There are 18 residues in the CDR3. CDR3 protein: CASSPGGSLPSVGNTIYF. CDR3 nucleotide sequence: TGTGCCAGCAGCCCGGGGGGGAGCCTACCTTCAGTTGGAAACACCATATATTTT.

The chain combines TRBV7-7 with TRBJ2-3; 14 nucleotides agree with TRBD2. There are 12 residues in the CDR3. The V and J ends lost 6 bases and 14 bases, in that order; junction bases with no gene match: 4. Germline-derived CDR1 and CDR2 are SSHAT and FNYEAQ (reference sequence). Written as DNA, the CDR3 is TGTGCCAGCAGGGGGACTAGCGGGAGTTTGTATTTT. Protein product: CASRGTSGSLYF. Full variable domain (missing parts from reference TRBV7-7 and TRBJ2-3): GAGVSQSPRYKVTKRGQDVTLRCDPISSHATLYWYQQALGQGPEFLTYFNYEAQPDKSGLPSDRFSAERPEGSISTLTIQRTEQRDSAMYRCASRGTSGSLYFGPGTRLTVL.

This chain connects TRBV18 to TRBJ2-5, with D possibly being TRBD1 (5 bases). The CDR3 totals 14 residues. The germline V and J ends were trimmed by 2 bases and 2 bases, with 9 bases remaining between them. Germline values: CDR1 KGHSH, CDR2 LQKENI. DNA of the CDR3: TGTGCCAGCTCACCAGGACAATTGCAAGAGACCCAGTACTTC. This codes for CASSPGQLQETQYF.